Presented here are 27 T cell receptor beta chains from one specimen sequenced in a study of blood T cell repertoires in COVID-19. Using immunoSEQ multiplex PCR, the repertoire was profiled, and TCRdb retains in-frame clones only, with some absent. The profile covers approximately 260,000 clones, with approximately 86% appearing a single time and 6% to 9% taken by the ten largest. The sample comprised peripheral blood. These receptors were taken from a man between 60 and 75 years old who had recovered from COVID-19.

This clone is a singleton in its sample. J is TRBJ2-3 and V is TRBV7-8, with 8 nucleotides matching TRBD2. Per the germline V gene, CDR1 is SGHVS and CDR2 is FQNEAQ. The trim removed 4 bases at V and 1 base at J, leaving 13 bases unmatched. CDR3 length: 18 residues. The CDR3, as DNA: TGTGCCAGCAGCTCCCGACCCCCATCAGCGGGGGGCACAGATACGCAGTATTTT. Amino acids: CASSSRPPSAGGTDTQYF.

This chain joins TRBV18 and TRBJ2-7; a possible D gene is TRBD1 (6 bases). Germline V CDR1 and CDR2: KGHSH, LQKENI. Trimming removed 0 bases from V and 4 bases from J, with 10 bases in between. The CDR3 spans 14 residues. The CDR3 nucleotides read TGTGCCAGCTCACCACCCAGGGGAAGTTACGAGCAGTACTTC. It translates to CASSPPRGSYEQYF.

V gene TRBV7-9 combines with J gene TRBJ2-3; 8 positions match TRBD1. CDR3 size: 15 residues. With 6 bases clipped from V and 0 bases from J, the junction kept 5 bases outside the gene matches. CDR1 SEHNR and CDR2 FQNEAQ come from the germline V gene (reference sequence). The CDR3: CASSYGQGSTDTQYF. The CDR3 DNA follows: TGTGCCAGCAGTTACGGACAGGGCAGCACAGATACGCAGTATTTT.

The J gene is TRBJ1-3, the V gene TRBV30; TRBD1 aligns across 10 bases. This CDR3 contains 17 residues. In germline, CDR1 is GTSNPN, CDR2 SVGIG (reference sequence). V lost 6 bases to trimming and J lost 1 base; unmatched junction nucleotides: 12. CDR3 nucleotides: TGTGCCTGTGACAGGGGGCCCGAAAAATATTCTGGAAACACCATATATTTT. It is translated as CACDRGPEKYSGNTIYF.

The CDR3 bases are TGTGCCAGTAGTAGGAGGGAAGGCGCAGATACGCAGTATTTT. Residues: CASSRREGADTQYF. This chain joins TRBV19 and TRBJ2-3; D may be TRBD2 (6 bases). Germline CDR1 reads LNHDA; CDR2 reads SQIVND (reference sequence). The CDR3 is made up of 14 amino acids. V lost 4 bases and J lost 4, with 12 bases in between.

V gene TRBV25-1 combines with J gene TRBJ2-3; 7 bases are shared with TRBD2. Germline V gene lookup returns CDR1 MGHDK and CDR2 SYGVNS. The length of the CDR3 is 13 residues. V was clipped by 7 bases and J by 2 bases; unmatched bases: 3. CDR3: CASTRDYTDTQYF. The CDR3 DNA reads as TGTGCCAGCACTCGGGACTACACAGATACGCAGTATTTT.

This clone was picked up a small number of times. The gene calls are TRBV6-6 and TRBJ1-5, with D possibly TRBD1 on 6 matching bases. Trimming took off 4 bases at V and 0 bases at J, with 13 bases between the two ends. The CDR3 runs to 16 residues. CDR1 is MNHNY, CDR2 SVGAGI, per germline (reference sequence). The CDR3 sequence: CASSSDSRYSNQPQHF. DNA for the CDR3: TGTGCCAGCAGTTCGGACAGTCGATATAGCAATCAGCCCCAGCATTTT.

The V call is TRBV14, the J call TRBJ2-6; 7 bases match TRBD1. The CDR3 sequence is 18 residues long. V lost 3 bases to trimming and J lost 0 bases; unmatched junction nucleotides: 8. Germline lookup yields CDR1 SGHDN and CDR2 FVKESK. Here the CDR3 reads CASSQPGQWISGANVLTF. The CDR3 nucleotides read TGTGCCAGCAGCCAGCCGGGACAGTGGATCTCTGGGGCCAACGTCCTGACTTTC.

The chain employs TRBV6-5 and TRBJ2-7; 7 bases align to TRBD1. Trimming took 8 bases from V and 12 from J; bases not matched to a gene: 16. The germline CDR1 and CDR2 sequences are MNHEY and SVGAGI. This CDR3 is 13 amino acids long. The CDR3 nucleotides read TGTGCCAGCCAACAACCGGGACAGCAAAGTTTGTACTTC. Amino acids: CASQQPGQQSLYF.

The gene calls are TRBV4-1 and TRBJ1-5, with 7 bases identical to TRBD1. In germline, CDR1 is MGHRA, CDR2 YSYEKL. Trimming took 0 bases from V and 3 from J; bases not matched to a gene: 8. CDR3 length equals 17 residues. DNA of the CDR3: TGCGCCAGCAGCCAAGAGGAGGGGACAGAGTTCAATCAGCCCCAGCATTTT. Translated, it gives CASSQEEGTEFNQPQHF.

The CDR3 spells CASSLGQTLNTEAFF. CDR3 DNA sequence: TGTGCCAGCAGCTTAGGACAGACTCTGAACACTGAAGCTTTCTTT. The V gene is TRBV11-2, the J gene TRBJ1-1; perhaps TRBD1 as D (5 bases). The CDR3 runs 15 residues. Per germline, CDR1 SGHAT and CDR2 FQNNGV. Trimming shortened V by 1 base and J by 0 bases, and 9 bases separated the two germline ends.

The V gene is TRBV6-6, the J gene TRBJ1-6, with TRBD1 matching 8 bases. Unmatched junction bases numbered 13, after V lost 5 bases and J lost 7 bases. The CDR3 is 17 amino acids. The germline gives CDR1 MNHNY, CDR2 SVGAGI (reference sequence). CDR3 sequence reads: CASSPRTGSMGNSPLHF. CDR3 DNA: TGTGCCAGCAGTCCCCGGACAGGGTCAATGGGGAATTCACCCCTCCACTTT.

The chain joins TRBV4-1 to TRBJ2-2; no definite D call. V lost 1 base and J 5 bases, leaving 5 bases between the germline ends. CDR3 size: 13 residues. Looked up from germline, CDR1 is MGHRA and CDR2 is YSYEKL. This chain's CDR3 is CASSQGYTGELFF. Written as DNA, the CDR3 is TGCGCCAGCAGCCAAGGCTATACCGGGGAGCTGTTTTTT.

The chain uses TRBV18 and TRBJ2-7; D might be TRBD1 (6 bases). The CDR3 runs 14 residues. The V gene lost 4 bases and the J gene lost 5 bases, with 15 bases spanning the gap. Germline loops: CDR1 KGHSH, CDR2 LQKENI. The DNA of the CDR3 is TGTGCCAGCTCACGGGTGGGGGCCTGGGACGAGCAGTACTTC. This encodes CASSRVGAWDEQYF.

The chain joins TRBV12-5 to TRBJ2-3; no definite D call. V shed 3 bases and J shed 0 bases, with 4 bases lying between them. Germline-derived CDR1 and CDR2 are LGHNT and FRNRAP. The CDR3 sequence is 13 residues long. CDR3 in DNA: TGTGCTAGTGGTTTCCCAAGCACAGATACGCAGTATTTT. Its translation is CASGFPSTDTQYF.

The chain employs TRBV7-2 and TRBJ2-5, with 12 nucleotides matching TRBD2. After removal of 3 bases from V and 5 bases from J, the junction contained 4 bases not matched to a gene. Germline CDR1 reads SGHTA; CDR2 reads FQGNSA. The CDR3 extends over 15 amino acids. The CDR3 DNA is TGTGCCAGCAGCTTTGGACTAGCGGGGTGGGAGACCCAGTACTTC. Translating gives CASSFGLAGWETQYF.

The CDR3 is CASASDGEQFF. DNA for the CDR3: TGTGCCAGCGCTAGCGATGGGGAGCAGTTCTTC. This rearrangement joins TRBV21-1 to TRBJ2-1; TRBD2, as called in the table, went unchecked against the DNA. TRBV21-1 is shown as a pseudogene. The CDR3 runs to 11 residues.

The chain employs TRBV2 and TRBJ1-2, with D unresolved. Trimming stripped 2 bases from V and 8 bases from J, with 15 bases between. This CDR3 has 14 residues. The germline gives CDR1 SNHLY, CDR2 FYNNEI. As DNA, the CDR3 is TGTGCCAGCAGTGAACAATTGGAGCGTGGAGGCTACACCTTC. This codes for CASSEQLERGGYTF.

J is TRBJ2-2 and V is TRBV5-1, with 7 bases identical to TRBD1. Germline CDR1 is SGHRS and CDR2 is YFSETQ. This CDR3 region has 16 residues. The V and J ends lost 4 bases and 0 bases, in that order; junction bases with no gene match: 6. CDR3 loop: CASSKDRPANTGELFF. The CDR3, as DNA: TGCGCCAGCAGCAAGGACAGGCCCGCGAACACCGGGGAGCTGTTTTTT.

CDR3 sequence reads: CASREGLGGTQYF. The CDR3 DNA reads as TGTGCCAGCAGGGAGGGCCTGGGAGGTACGCAGTATTTT. This chain links TRBV2 with TRBJ2-3; perhaps TRBD2 as D (6 bases). V was trimmed by 6 bases and J by 8 bases, leaving 15 bases between them. The CDR3 extends over 13 amino acids. Germline CDR1 reads SNHLY; CDR2 reads FYNNEI. Complete variable domain (other parts from reference TRBV2 and TRBJ2-3): EPEVTQTPSHQVTQMGQEVILRCVPISNHLYFYWYRQILGQKVEFLVSFYNNEISEKSEIFDDQFSVERPDGSNFTLKIRSTKLEDSAMYFCASREGLGGTQYFGPGTRLTVL.

V usage is TRBV27 and J usage is TRBJ1-2; 7 bases are shared with TRBD1. The CDR3 length is 15 residues. Looked up from germline, CDR1 is MNHEY and CDR2 is SMNVEV (reference sequence). V shed 5 bases, J shed 6 bases, and the junction held 12 bases outside the gene matches. CDR3 DNA: TGTGCCAGCAGTCCATACAGGGGAGAGTTCGATGGCTACACCTTC. Translating it yields CASSPYRGEFDGYTF.

The chain combines TRBV10-2 with TRBJ1-4; TRBD1 agrees at 7 bases. The germline CDR1 and CDR2 sequences are WSHSY and SAAADI. V was clipped by 5 bases and J by 6 bases; unmatched bases: 12. This CDR3 is built from 16 residues. The CDR3 nucleotides are TGCGCCAGCAGTCCCAGAAGACAGGGAAGGGATGAAAAACTGTTTTTT. As protein: CASSPRRQGRDEKLFF.

The genes are TRBV4-1 and TRBJ2-1, with 12 bases aligning to TRBD2. Trimming took 0 bases from V and 2 from J; bases not matched to a gene: 5. This CDR3 region has 18 residues. Germline V gives CDR1 MGHRA, CDR2 YSYEKL. CDR3 loop: CASSQDHLAGGPYNEQFF. DNA of the CDR3: TGCGCCAGCAGCCAAGATCATCTAGCGGGGGGGCCCTACAATGAGCAGTTCTTC.

The V gene is TRBV30, the J gene TRBJ2-5; 7 bases align to TRBD2. This CDR3 comprises 11 residues. The trim removed 0 bases at V and 13 bases at J, leaving 5 bases unmatched. In germline, CDR1 is GTSNPN, CDR2 SVGIG (reference sequence). CDR3 sequence (DNA): TGTGCCTGGAGTGTGGGGGGGTACCCGTACTTC. Translation gives CAWSVGGYPYF.

This chain uses TRBV28 with TRBJ2-1; D might be TRBD2 (6 bases). The V gene lost 6 bases and the J gene lost 8 bases, with 20 bases spanning the gap. The length of the CDR3 is 15 residues. The germline V gene has CDR1 MDHEN and CDR2 SYDVKM. The CDR3 reads CASRAFGRSSDEQFF. The CDR3, as DNA: TGTGCCAGCAGAGCGTTTGGGAGGTCCTCCGATGAGCAGTTCTTC.

This chain uses TRBV4-1 with TRBJ1-4, with a tentative D call TRBD1 (5 bases). V lost 4 bases and J 4 bases, leaving 10 bases between the germline ends. The CDR3 sequence is 14 residues long. Germline V gene data show CDR1 as MGHRA and CDR2 as YSYEKL. The CDR3 DNA follows: TGCGCCAGCAGCCCCAGGGCCCTTAATGAAAAACTGTTTTTT. Encoded protein: CASSPRALNEKLFF.

The gene calls are TRBV4-2 and TRBJ1-5; 7 nucleotides match TRBD1. CDR1 and CDR2 from the germline V gene are LGHNA and YNFKEQ. This CDR3 comprises 16 residues. V shed 0 bases and J 4 bases; nucleotides not matched to a gene: 6. The CDR3 loop reads CASSQDLGTANQPQHF. The CDR3 bases are TGTGCCAGCAGCCAAGATTTGGGGACAGCTAATCAGCCCCAGCATTTT.